The TCR beta chain described here comes from a study of T cell responses to AZD1222 COVID-19 vaccine. Findings and limits, study-wide: White British donors predominated, females outnumbered males, and clonal diversity was possibly underestimated.

Only in-frame clones appear in the TCRdb table, and some are missing; sequencing was by immunoSEQ multiplex PCR. Of about 70,000 clones in the sample, 88% were seen once. V dropped 3 bases and J dropped 1 base, with 7 bases sitting between them. The CDR3 sequence is 14 residues long. Germline values: CDR1 SEHNR, CDR2 FQNEAQ (reference sequence). Remarks on this clone: No antigen is known for it.

The sample consisted of peripheral blood, taken 28 days after the second dose of the MenACWY control vaccine. The chain employs TRBV7-9 and TRBJ1-5; D is unclear. The TCR was taken from an adult who received the MenACWY meningococcal vaccine as a control. The CDR3 is CASSFGQSNQPQHF. In DNA, the CDR3 is TGTGCCAGCAGCTTCGGGCAGAGCAATCAGCCCCAGCATTTT.